Given below is one T cell receptor beta chain in context. Method: immunoSEQ multiplex PCR; TCRdb's copy keeps in-frame clones and lacks some. The repertoire consists of 120,000 to 150,000 clones, with 90% to 95% occurring once and the leading ten covering 13%. This record comes from a study of control samples from healthy donors and cancer patients. There are 14 residues in the CDR3. Germline values: CDR1 MDHEN, CDR2 SYDVKM. V shed 6 bases and J 8 bases; nucleotides not matched to a gene: 9. The material sequenced was blood. The chain is built from TRBV28 and TRBJ1-4; 7 bases are a match to TRBD1. This receptor was taken from a man aged 35-49 years in good health. The CDR3 here is CASSLNRGWEKLFF. CDR3 nucleotide sequence: TGTGCCAGCAGCCTCAACAGGGGTTGGGAAAAACTGTTTTTT.